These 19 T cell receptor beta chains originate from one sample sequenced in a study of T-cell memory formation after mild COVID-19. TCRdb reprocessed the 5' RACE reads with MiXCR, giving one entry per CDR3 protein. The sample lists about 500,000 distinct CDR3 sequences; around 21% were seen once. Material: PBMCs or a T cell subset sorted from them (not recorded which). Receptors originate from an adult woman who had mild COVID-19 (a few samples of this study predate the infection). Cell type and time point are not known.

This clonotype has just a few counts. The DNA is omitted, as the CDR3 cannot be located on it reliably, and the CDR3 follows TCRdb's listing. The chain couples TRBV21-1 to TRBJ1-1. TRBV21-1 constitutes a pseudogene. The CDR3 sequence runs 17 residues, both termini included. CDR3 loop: CASSIRVGVGSDTEAFF.

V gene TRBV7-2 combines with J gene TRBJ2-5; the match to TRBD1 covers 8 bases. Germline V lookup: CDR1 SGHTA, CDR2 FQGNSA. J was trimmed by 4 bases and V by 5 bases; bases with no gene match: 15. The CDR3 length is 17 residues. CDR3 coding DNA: TGTGCCAGCAGCCACGGAGCAGGGGGCCCGATGAGAGAGACCCAGTACTTC. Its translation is CASSHGAGGPMRETQYF.

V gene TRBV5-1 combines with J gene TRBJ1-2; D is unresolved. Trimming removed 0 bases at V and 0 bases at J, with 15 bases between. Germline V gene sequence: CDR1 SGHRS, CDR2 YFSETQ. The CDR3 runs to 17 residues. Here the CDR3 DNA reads TGCGCCAGCAGCTTGGTCGTCGATGGAGACCCTAACTATGGCTACACCTTC. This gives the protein CASSLVVDGDPNYGYTF.

CDR3 nucleotides: TGTGCCAGCAGGTATACTAGCGCCGGCACAGATACGCAGTATTTT. Translating gives CASRYTSAGTDTQYF. This chain joins TRBV7-2 and TRBJ2-3; TRBD2 matches at 7 bases. CDR1 is SGHTA, CDR2 FQGNSA, per germline. J was trimmed by 1 base and V by 6 bases; bases with no gene match: 7. The CDR3 consists of 15 residues.

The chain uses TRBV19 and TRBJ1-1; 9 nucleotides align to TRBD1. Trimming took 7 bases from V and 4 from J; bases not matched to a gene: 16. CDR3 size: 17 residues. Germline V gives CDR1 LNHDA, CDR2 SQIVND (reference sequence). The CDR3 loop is CASKSGGTGIGGTEAFF. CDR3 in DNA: TGTGCCAGTAAAAGTGGGGGGACAGGGATAGGTGGCACTGAAGCTTTCTTT.

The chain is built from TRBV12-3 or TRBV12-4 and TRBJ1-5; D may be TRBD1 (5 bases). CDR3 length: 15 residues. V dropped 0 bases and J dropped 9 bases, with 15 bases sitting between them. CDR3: CASSLAGAQRRPQHF. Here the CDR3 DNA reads TGTGCCAGCAGTTTAGCAGGGGCCCAGAGACGGCCCCAGCATTTT.

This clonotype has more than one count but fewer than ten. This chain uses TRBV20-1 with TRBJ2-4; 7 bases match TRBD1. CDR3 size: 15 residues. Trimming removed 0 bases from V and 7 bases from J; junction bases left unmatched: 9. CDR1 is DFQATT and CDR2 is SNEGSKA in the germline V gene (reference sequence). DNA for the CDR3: TGCAGTGCTAGAGATGCCCTGACAGGGTATAACATTCAGTACTTC. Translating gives CSARDALTGYNIQYF.

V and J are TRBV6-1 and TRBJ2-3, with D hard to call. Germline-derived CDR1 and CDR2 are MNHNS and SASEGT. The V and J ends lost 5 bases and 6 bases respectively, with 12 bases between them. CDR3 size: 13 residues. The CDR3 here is CASSYIGTDTQYF. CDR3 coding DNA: TGTGCCAGCAGTTACATAGGTACGGATACGCAGTATTTT.

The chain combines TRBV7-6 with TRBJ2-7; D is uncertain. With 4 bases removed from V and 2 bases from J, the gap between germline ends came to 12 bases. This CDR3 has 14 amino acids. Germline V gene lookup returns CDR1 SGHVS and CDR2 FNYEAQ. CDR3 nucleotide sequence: TGTGCCAGCAGCTCATCGACTGGGCCCTACGAGCAGTACTTC. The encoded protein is CASSSSTGPYEQYF. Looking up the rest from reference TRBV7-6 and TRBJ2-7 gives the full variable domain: GAGVSQSPRYKVTKRGQDVALRCDPISGHVSLYWYRQALGQGPEFLTYFNYEAQQDKSGLPNDRFSAERPEGSISTLTIQRTEQRDSAMYRCASSSSTGPYEQYFGPGTRLTVT.

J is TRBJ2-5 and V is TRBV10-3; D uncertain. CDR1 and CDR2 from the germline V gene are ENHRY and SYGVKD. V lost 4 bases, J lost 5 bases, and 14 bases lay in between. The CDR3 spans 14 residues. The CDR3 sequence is CAISGERIGETQYF. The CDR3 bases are TGTGCCATCAGTGGAGAACGTATCGGGGAGACCCAGTACTTC.

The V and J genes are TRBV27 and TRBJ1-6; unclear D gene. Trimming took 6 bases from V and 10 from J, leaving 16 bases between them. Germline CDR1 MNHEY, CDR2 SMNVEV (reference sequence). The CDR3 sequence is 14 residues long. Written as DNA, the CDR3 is TGTGCCAGCAGCCTAGAGGGAAGAGGATCACCCCTCCACTTT. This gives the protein CASSLEGRGSPLHF.

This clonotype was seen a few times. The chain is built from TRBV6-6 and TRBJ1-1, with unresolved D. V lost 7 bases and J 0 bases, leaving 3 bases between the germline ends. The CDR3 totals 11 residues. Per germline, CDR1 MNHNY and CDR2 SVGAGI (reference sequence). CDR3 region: CASTVNTEAFF. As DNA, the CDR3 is TGTGCCAGCACCGTGAACACTGAAGCTTTCTTT.

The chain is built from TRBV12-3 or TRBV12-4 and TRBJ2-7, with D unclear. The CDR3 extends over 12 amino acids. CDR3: CGSSFGAYEQYF. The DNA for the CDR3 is TGTGGGAGCAGTTTCGGAGCCTACGAGCAGTACTTC.

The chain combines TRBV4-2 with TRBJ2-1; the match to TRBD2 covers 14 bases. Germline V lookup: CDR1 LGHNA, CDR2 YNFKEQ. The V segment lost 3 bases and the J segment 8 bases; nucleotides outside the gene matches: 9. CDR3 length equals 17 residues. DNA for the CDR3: TGTGCCAGCAGCCATGTCGGGACTAGCGGGAGTATCCATGAGCAGTTCTTC. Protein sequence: CASSHVGTSGSIHEQFF.

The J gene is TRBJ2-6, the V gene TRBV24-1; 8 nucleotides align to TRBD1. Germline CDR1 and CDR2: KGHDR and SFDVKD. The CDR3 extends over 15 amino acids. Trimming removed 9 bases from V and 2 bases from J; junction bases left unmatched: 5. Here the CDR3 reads CATGSTGAGANVLTF. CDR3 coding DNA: TGTGCCACCGGATCGACAGGGGCTGGGGCCAACGTCCTGACTTTC.

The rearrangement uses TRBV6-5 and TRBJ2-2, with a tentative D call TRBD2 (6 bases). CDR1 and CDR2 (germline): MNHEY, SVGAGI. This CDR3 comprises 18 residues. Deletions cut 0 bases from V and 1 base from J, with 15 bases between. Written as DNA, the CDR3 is TGTGCCAGCAGTTACTCGAAGTCACGGGGGTGGAACACCGGGGAGCTGTTTTTT. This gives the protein CASSYSKSRGWNTGELFF.

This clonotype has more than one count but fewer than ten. CDR3 amino acids: CASSQFRDPSYNEQFF. The CDR3 DNA reads TGCGCCAGCAGCCAATTCCGGGACCCCTCCTACAATGAGCAGTTCTTC. V gene TRBV4-3 combines with J gene TRBJ2-1; D could derive from TRBD1 or TRBD2 (5 bases each). The germline V gene encodes CDR1 LGHNA and CDR2 YSLEER. The ends were cut back, 2 bases at V and 0 bases at J, with 11 bases in the middle. The CDR3 length is 16 residues.

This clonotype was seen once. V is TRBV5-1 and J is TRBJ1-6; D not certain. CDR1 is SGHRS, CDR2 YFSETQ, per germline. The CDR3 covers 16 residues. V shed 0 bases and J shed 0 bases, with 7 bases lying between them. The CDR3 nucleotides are TGCGCCAGCAGCTTGGCGTCAAGCTCCTATAATTCACCCCTCCACTTT. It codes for CASSLASSSYNSPLHF.

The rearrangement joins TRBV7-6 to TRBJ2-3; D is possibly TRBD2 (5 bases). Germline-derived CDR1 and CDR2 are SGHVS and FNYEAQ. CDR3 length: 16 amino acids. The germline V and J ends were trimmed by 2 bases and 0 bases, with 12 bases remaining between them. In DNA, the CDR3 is TGTGCCAGCAGCTTATTCCGGGGAACTAGCACAGATACGCAGTATTTT. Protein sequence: CASSLFRGTSTDTQYF.